These 22 T cell receptor beta chains came from one sample sequenced in a study of shared clonotypes between healthy human individuals. Measured with immunoSEQ multiplex PCR; TCRdb has only the in-frame clones, and not every one. The sample lists about 490,000 clones; 65% to 80% were seen once. Sequenced: PBMCs. The receptor set was obtained from a woman between 35 and 50 years old in good health. Some clones in this sample may be carry-over from other donors' samples.

This sequence joins TRBV7-3 and TRBJ2-7, with TRBD1 matching over 9 bases. Germline V CDR1 and CDR2: SGHTA, FQGTGA. The CDR3 is 15 residues long. The ends lost 5 bases at V and 3 bases at J; junction bases unmatched: 8. In nucleotides, the CDR3 is TGTGCCAGCAGCCAACAGGGGGCCTCTCACTACGAGCAGTACTTC. This gives the protein CASSQQGASHYEQYF.

The CDR3 coding sequence is TGTGCCAGCAGCCCCCACAGGGTCCCCCTACCTAAAACCGGGGAGCTGTTTTTT. Protein product: CASSPHRVPLPKTGELFF. This sequence joins TRBV7-8 and TRBJ2-2; D possibly corresponds to TRBD1 (6 bases). This CDR3 has 18 residues. CDR1 and CDR2 from the germline V gene are SGHVS and FQNEAQ. Trimming removed 5 bases at V and 5 bases at J, with 24 bases between.

This clone has a handful of counts. This chain connects TRBV5-1 to TRBJ2-7, with 12 positions matching TRBD2. This CDR3 has 15 residues. V lost 0 bases, J lost 6 bases, and 4 bases stayed unmatched. Germline lookup yields CDR1 SGHRS and CDR2 YFSETQ. The CDR3 here is CASSLGLAGEGEQYF. CDR3 nucleotides: TGCGCCAGCAGCTTGGGACTAGCGGGAGAGGGCGAGCAGTACTTC.

The chain is built from TRBV25-1 and TRBJ2-1, with D tentatively TRBD2 (5 bases). The germline CDR1 and CDR2 sequences are MGHDK and SYGVNS. The CDR3 has 13 residues. V was trimmed by 4 bases and J by 3 bases, leaving 7 bases between them. DNA for the CDR3: TGTGCCAGCAGTGGGAGGCTCTACAATGAGCAGTTCTTC. It codes for CASSGRLYNEQFF. The entire variable domain, with the rest obtained from reference TRBV25-1 and TRBJ2-1, is as follows: EADIYQTPRYLVIGTGKKITLECSQTMGHDKMYWYQQDPGMELHLIHYSYGVNSTEKGDLSSESTVSRIRTEHFPLTLESARPSHTSQYLCASSGRLYNEQFFGPGTRLTVL.

This clone was seen a single time. The chain joins TRBV5-4 to TRBJ2-3; 7 bases align to TRBD1. Germline V gene lookup returns CDR1 SGHNT and CDR2 YYREEE (reference sequence). CDR3 length equals 15 residues. The V gene end was trimmed by 3 bases and the J gene end by 4 bases; junction bases not matched to a gene: 8. The CDR3 DNA reads as TGTGCCAGCAGCTCCTCTACAGGGGTGGCAGATACGCAGTATTTT. This sequence encodes CASSSSTGVADTQYF. Together with reference TRBV5-4 and TRBJ2-3, the CDR3 gives the full variable domain: ETGVTQSPTHLIKTRGQQVTLRCSSQSGHNTVSWYQQALGQGPQFIFQYYREEENGRGNFPPRFSGLQFPNYSSELNVNALELDDSALYLCASSSSTGVADTQYFGPGTRLTVL.

This clone has just one count. A much larger clone lies a single base off, so this may be a read error. The chain carries TRBV18 and TRBJ2-5, with D possibly being TRBD1 (7 bases). From germline, CDR1 is KGHSH and CDR2 LQKENI. The V end lost 8 bases, the J end lost 2 bases, and 15 bases lay between the germline ends. The CDR3 covers 14 residues. The CDR3 nucleotides are TGTGCCAGCCCAGGCGGGACAGTACAAGAGACCCAGTACTTC. This gives the protein CASPGGTVQETQYF.

The chain couples TRBV2 to TRBJ1-4; possibly TRBD1 for D (5 bases). The CDR3 spans 14 residues. Between the trimmed V and J ends, which lost 6 bases and 3 bases, there was a span of 11 bases. Germline CDR1 SNHLY, CDR2 FYNNEI. CDR3 nucleotide sequence: TGTGCCAGCAGGGGGGGGGAAGCTAATGAAAAACTGTTTTTT. It is translated as CASRGGEANEKLFF.

The chain recombines TRBV5-1 with TRBJ2-2; D is perhaps TRBD2 (6 bases). CDR1 and CDR2 from the germline V gene are SGHRS and YFSETQ. With 2 bases removed from V and 1 base from J, the gap between germline ends came to 6 bases. The CDR3 is 14 amino acids. The CDR3 sequence is CASSFGGNTGELFF. DNA for the CDR3: TGCGCCAGCAGCTTCGGGGGGAACACCGGGGAGCTGTTTTTT.

The chain couples TRBV5-4 to TRBJ1-5, with 8 bases that match TRBD1. Trimming removed 0 bases from V and 5 bases from J; junction bases left unmatched: 7. Germline-derived CDR1 and CDR2 are SGHNT and YYREEE (reference sequence). CDR3 size: 16 residues. CDR3 sequence: CASSLGGQVGHQPQHF. Here the CDR3 DNA reads TGTGCCAGCAGCTTGGGGGGACAGGTAGGCCATCAGCCCCAGCATTTT.

This clone was detected ten times or more. This chain connects TRBV28 to TRBJ2-7; no reliable D call. Germline V gene sequence: CDR1 MDHEN, CDR2 SYDVKM. The germline V and J ends were trimmed by 4 bases and 1 base, with 8 bases remaining between them. The CDR3 is 13 amino acids. CDR3 bases: TGTGCCAGCAGTTACCCCAATTCCTACGAGCAGTACTTC. Translation gives CASSYPNSYEQYF.

The rearrangement joins TRBV11-2 to TRBJ2-7; D may be TRBD1 (6 bases). The CDR3 runs to 17 residues. V shed 8 bases and J shed 2 bases, with 25 bases lying between them. Germline V gene sequence: CDR1 SGHAT, CDR2 FQNNGV. CDR3 nucleotides: TGTGCCAGCTACAGCACCCCGCAGGGGAGAGATGCCTACGAGCAGTACTTC. This translates into CASYSTPQGRDAYEQYF.

This clone appeared a single time. This chain uses TRBV11-2 with TRBJ1-1; no clear D. The V end was cut by 3 bases, the J end by 2 bases, with 7 bases between. Germline V CDR1 and CDR2: SGHAT, FQNNGV. This CDR3 is built from 13 residues. The CDR3 DNA reads as TGTGCCAGCAGCTTTACGGAAAACACTGAAGCTTTCTTT. Its translation: CASSFTENTEAFF.

The chain carries TRBV5-4 and TRBJ2-3; 14 bases agree with TRBD2. The CDR3 has 18 amino acids. Germline V gives CDR1 SGHNT, CDR2 YYREEE (reference sequence). With 0 bases clipped from V and 3 bases from J, the junction kept 6 bases outside the gene matches. CDR3 in amino acids: CASSLGLAGGLGTDTQYF. In DNA, the CDR3 is TGTGCCAGCAGCTTGGGACTAGCGGGAGGGCTGGGGACAGATACGCAGTATTTT. Full variable domain (rest looked up from reference TRBV5-4 and TRBJ2-3): ETGVTQSPTHLIKTRGQQVTLRCSSQSGHNTVSWYQQALGQGPQFIFQYYREEENGRGNFPPRFSGLQFPNYSSELNVNALELDDSALYLCASSLGLAGGLGTDTQYFGPGTRLTVL.

Points on this clone: With a much larger clone just one base away, this may be a read error. The chain has TRBV27 and TRBJ1-2; TRBD1 agrees at 9 bases. This CDR3 has 16 amino acids. Germline V gene lookup returns CDR1 MNHEY and CDR2 SMNVEV (reference sequence). The junction had 9 bases not matched to a gene; V was cut back by 4 bases and J by 3 bases. CDR3 in amino acids: CASSSLRTGAYYGYTF. CDR3 nucleotides: TGTGCCAGCAGTTCCCTCCGGACAGGGGCGTACTATGGCTACACCTTC.

This clone was counted only a few times. Sequence at one end of the junction differs from germline and may be a read error. The V call is TRBV7-7, the J call TRBJ2-2, with 12 bases fitting TRBD2. The CDR3 is made up of 16 amino acids. Germline assignment: CDR1 SSHAT and CDR2 FNYEAQ (reference sequence). CDR3 residues: CASSQGLAGNTGELFF. The CDR3 DNA reads as TGTGCTAGCAGCCAGGGACTAGCGGGCAACACCGGGGAGCTGTTTTTT.

The rearrangement links TRBV4-1 to TRBJ2-7, with 10 bases aligning to TRBD1. CDR1 and CDR2 from the germline V gene are MGHRA and YSYEKL. The CDR3 is 14 amino acids. With 6 bases clipped from V and 3 bases from J, the junction kept 5 bases outside the gene matches. The CDR3 loop reads CASSRDRGYYEQYF. For the CDR3, the DNA is TGCGCCAGCAGTAGGGACAGGGGATACTACGAGCAGTACTTC.

The chain combines TRBV7-8 with TRBJ2-1; D remains unclear. V lost 3 bases, J lost 0 bases, and 12 bases lay in between. The CDR3 spans 16 residues. Germline V CDR1 and CDR2: SGHVS, FQNEAQ. The CDR3 DNA follows: TGTGCCAGCAGCTTGTCCGGGTTTAGCTCCTACAATGAGCAGTTCTTC. Its protein is CASSLSGFSSYNEQFF. Filled out from reference TRBV7-8 and TRBJ2-1, the complete variable domain reads GAGVSQSPRYKVAKRGQDVALRCDPISGHVSLFWYQQALGQGPEFLTYFQNEAQLDKSGLPSDRFFAERPEGSVSTLKIQRTQQEDSAVYLCASSLSGFSSYNEQFFGPGTRLTVL.

The rearrangement joins TRBV2 to TRBJ2-3, with D possibly TRBD1 on 6 matching bases. Trimming took off 6 bases at V and 1 base at J, with 20 bases between the two ends. Germline assignment: CDR1 SNHLY and CDR2 FYNNEI. The CDR3 covers 17 residues. CDR3 residues: CASSYLEMGAGTDTQYF. For the CDR3, the DNA is TGTGCCAGCAGCTATCTAGAGATGGGGGCTGGCACAGATACGCAGTATTTT.

V usage is TRBV9 and J usage is TRBJ1-3, with 7 bases that match TRBD1. Germline CDR1 SGDLS, CDR2 YYNGEE. V was clipped by 0 bases and J by 6 bases; unmatched bases: 9. This CDR3 is 16 amino acids long. CDR3 sequence reads: CASSVAPPQGENTIYF. DNA of the CDR3: TGTGCCAGCAGCGTAGCCCCTCCCCAGGGGGAAAACACCATATATTTT.

Points on this clone: This may come from a read error, since a much larger clone is one base off. The V gene is TRBV6-1, the J gene TRBJ2-7; the D is unclear. The CDR3 is 10 residues long. Trimming left V 2 bases short and J 4 bases short, with 0 bases between. Germline CDR1 and CDR2: MNHNS and SASEGT. The CDR3 spells CASSEYEQYF. The CDR3 DNA reads as TGTGCCAGCAGTGAATACGAGCAGTACTTC.

The chain is built from TRBV27 and TRBJ2-7, with 8 bases that match TRBD1. This CDR3 comprises 15 residues. CDR1 is MNHEY and CDR2 is SMNVEV in the germline V gene (reference sequence). V lost 2 bases, J lost 2 bases, and 5 bases stayed unmatched. CDR3 sequence: CASSLKGTGTYEQYF. CDR3 in DNA: TGTGCCAGCAGTTTAAAAGGGACAGGAACCTACGAGCAGTACTTC.

The CDR3 coding sequence is TGTGCCAGCAGCCCGACAGAGCGGAGGAATCAGCCCCAGCATTTT. This encodes CASSPTERRNQPQHF. The chain is built from TRBV27 and TRBJ1-5; the D gene is possibly TRBD1 (5 bases). V was cut by 6 bases and J by 4 bases, with 16 bases left in between. Germline V gene lookup returns CDR1 MNHEY and CDR2 SMNVEV (reference sequence). The CDR3 runs 15 residues.